The 23 T cell receptor beta chains given below trace back to one sample, sequenced in a study of T cell repertoires in cytomegalovirus infection. TCRdb independently ran MiXCR on the reads; one entry per CDR3 protein. Among about 300,000 distinct CDR3 sequences, more than 20% were seen once, and the ten largest hold around 13%. The sample comprised PBMCs. The receptor source for this set is a human donor in good health (CMV status not recorded). Some clones in this sample may be carry-over from other donors' samples.

The gene calls are TRBV3-1 and TRBJ1-1; D not certain. The germline V and J ends were trimmed by 2 bases and 6 bases, with 16 bases remaining between them. The CDR3 runs 15 residues. Germline V lookup: CDR1 LGHDT, CDR2 YNNKEL (reference sequence). The CDR3 DNA follows: TGTGCCAGCAGCCAAAAGCCCGTCAGGCTCGCTGAAGCTTTCTTT. The encoded protein is CASSQKPVRLAEAFF. The whole variable domain, filled in from reference TRBV3-1 and TRBJ1-1, reads DTAVSQTPKYLVTQMGNDKSIKCEQNLGHDTMYWYKQDSKKFLKIMFSYNNKELIINETVPNRFSPKSPDKAHLNLHINSLELGDSAVYFCASSQKPVRLAEAFFGQGTRLTVV.

This clonotype was seen a handful of times. The chain is built from TRBV5-4 and TRBJ2-3; TRBD1 might be the D (5 bases). Trimming took off 4 bases at V and 10 bases at J, with 13 bases between the two ends. This CDR3 is built from 12 residues. CDR1 and CDR2 (germline): SGHNT, YYREEE (reference sequence). CDR3 region: CASSGADPAQYF. The CDR3 DNA reads as TGTGCCAGCAGCGGGGCAGATCCTGCGCAGTATTTT.

V gene TRBV20-1 combines with J gene TRBJ1-2, with D tentatively TRBD1 (6 bases). The CDR3 has 14 amino acids. CDR1 and CDR2 (germline): DFQATT, SNEGSKA (reference sequence). The germline V and J ends were trimmed by 3 bases and 4 bases, with 15 bases remaining between them. The CDR3 nucleotides are TGCAGTGCTAGTCCCCAGGGGCGGGGCTATGGCTACACCTTC. It is translated as CSASPQGRGYGYTF.

This clonotype was observed many times. The CDR3 sequence: CLRTGVPKCSYNSPLHF. The CDR3 DNA sequence: TGTCTTAGGACAGGGGTTCCGAAGTGCTCCTATAATTCACCCCTCCACTTT. The chain combines TRBV7-2 with TRBJ1-6, with 9 bases aligning to TRBD1. This CDR3 has 17 amino acids. Per the germline V gene, CDR1 is SGHTA and CDR2 is FQGNSA.

This clonotype was found a few times. J is TRBJ2-1 and V is TRBV10-1; perhaps TRBD1 as D (6 bases). Trimming stripped 3 bases from V and 4 bases from J, with 13 bases between. The germline gives CDR1 WNHNN, CDR2 SYGVQD (reference sequence). The CDR3 runs 15 residues. CDR3 nucleotide sequence: TGCGCCAGCAGTGATTCAGGGGAGCTTTACAATGAGCAGTTCTTC. Protein sequence: CASSDSGELYNEQFF.

V is TRBV7-1 and J is TRBJ1-6, with D possibly TRBD1 on 5 matching bases. TRBV7-1 is assigned to the ORF class and has an uncertain function. The CDR3 is 14 residues long. The V and J ends lost 5 bases and 6 bases respectively, with 11 bases between them. The CDR3 DNA sequence: TGTGCCAGCAGCGCCGGGACGGTTAATTCACCCCTCCACTTT. Residues: CASSAGTVNSPLHF.

This chain links TRBV20-1 with TRBJ2-1; tentatively, D is TRBD1 (7 bases). This CDR3 has 14 residues. Trimming left V 5 bases short and J 5 bases short, with 16 bases between. The germline V gene has CDR1 DFQATT and CDR2 SNEGSKA (reference sequence). CDR3 region: CSAGWRRGHNEQFF. The CDR3 region has the DNA TGCAGTGCTGGGTGGCGGAGGGGGCACAATGAGCAGTTCTTC.

This clonotype was detected a few times. The rearrangement joins TRBV7-9 to TRBJ2-1, with 8 bases fitting TRBD1. CDR1 and CDR2 from the germline V gene are SEHNR and FQNEAQ (reference sequence). This CDR3 has 16 amino acids. V lost 5 bases, J lost 3 bases, and 9 bases stayed unmatched. This CDR3 reads CASSPTAGQGYNEQFF. The CDR3 DNA is TGTGCCAGCAGCCCAACAGCCGGACAGGGCTACAATGAGCAGTTCTTC.

At least ten counts were recorded for this clonotype. The chain combines TRBV11-2 with TRBJ2-7; a possible D gene is TRBD1 (6 bases). Germline assignment: CDR1 SGHAT and CDR2 FQNNGV. This CDR3 is 14 amino acids long. V shed 5 bases and J shed 6 bases, with 17 bases lying between them. The CDR3 spells CASSTPGAYSEQYF. In DNA form, the CDR3 reads TGTGCCAGCAGCACGCCAGGGGCCTACTCCGAGCAGTACTTC.

This clonotype was counted a few times. This chain links TRBV20-1 with TRBJ2-1, with D possibly being TRBD1 (6 bases). The CDR3 has 13 amino acids. Between the trimmed V and J ends, which lost 5 bases and 3 bases, there was a span of 11 bases. The germline V gene has CDR1 DFQATT and CDR2 SNEGSKA (reference sequence). CDR3 sequence (DNA): TGCAGTGCTCGGACAGCGAACTACAATGAGCAGTTCTTC. This codes for CSARTANYNEQFF.

V and J are TRBV7-6 and TRBJ1-1, with D perhaps TRBD1 (5 bases). Germline assignment: CDR1 SGHVS and CDR2 FNYEAQ. The CDR3 is made up of 14 amino acids. The germline V and J ends were trimmed by 7 bases and 6 bases, with 18 bases remaining between them. Here the CDR3 reads CASTAPGGGAEAFF. The DNA for the CDR3 is TGTGCCAGCACGGCGCCGGGCGGGGGAGCTGAAGCTTTCTTT.

The chain couples TRBV30 to TRBJ1-1; D gene unclear. CDR1 is GTSNPN, CDR2 SVGIG, per germline (reference sequence). Trimming stripped 2 bases from V and 1 base from J, with 5 bases between. This CDR3 spans 12 amino acids. CDR3 region: CAWSLKNTEAFF. CDR3 sequence (DNA): TGTGCCTGGAGTTTAAAGAACACTGAAGCTTTCTTT.

This clonotype has just a few counts. This chain uses TRBV11-2 with TRBJ2-7, with a possible D match to TRBD2 (6 bases). Germline V gene sequence: CDR1 SGHAT, CDR2 FQNNGV. Trimming shortened V by 1 base and J by 2 bases, and 18 bases separated the two germline ends. The length of the CDR3 is 17 residues. The CDR3 region has the DNA TGTGCCAGCAGCTTAGCCCTGATGGGAGGACAACCCTACGAGCAGTACTTC. This encodes CASSLALMGGQPYEQYF. Full variable domain (outside the CDR3, taken from reference TRBV11-2 and TRBJ2-7): EAGVAQSPRYKIIEKRQSVAFWCNPISGHATLYWYQQILGQGPKLLIQFQNNGVVDDSQLPKDRFSAERLKGVDSTLKIQPAKLEDSAVYLCASSLALMGGQPYEQYFGPGTRLTVT.

J is TRBJ1-2 and V is TRBV29-1; perhaps TRBD1 as D (6 bases). This CDR3 has 15 amino acids. Per the germline V gene, CDR1 is SQVTM and CDR2 is ANQGSEA. V lost 6 bases, J lost 0 bases, and 17 bases lay in between. The CDR3 reads CSVLGAGTPNYGYTF. The CDR3 DNA reads as TGCAGCGTCCTGGGGGCAGGGACCCCTAACTATGGCTACACCTTC.

This clonotype was recorded many times. The chain is built from TRBV6-1 and TRBJ1-4; D remains ambiguous. The CDR3 covers 12 residues. The V gene lost 2 bases and the J gene lost 7 bases, with 5 bases spanning the gap. Looked up from germline, CDR1 is MNHNS and CDR2 is SASEGT. This CDR3 reads CASSEKVEKLFF. Here the CDR3 DNA reads TGTGCCAGCAGTGAAAAGGTTGAAAAACTGTTTTTT.

This clonotype was found a few times. The V call is TRBV15, the J call TRBJ2-2; D is unclear. Trimming pared 0 bases from V and 3 bases from J, leaving 5 bases between. From germline, CDR1 is LNHNV and CDR2 YYDKDF (reference sequence). There are 14 residues in the CDR3. The CDR3 nucleotides are TGTGCCACCAGCAGAGATATATACACCGGGGAGCTGTTTTTT. Its translation is CATSRDIYTGELFF.

This clonotype was counted ten times or more. V usage is TRBV12-3 or TRBV12-4 and J usage is TRBJ2-4; D might be TRBD2 (7 bases). Trimming left V 7 bases short and J 3 bases short, with 22 bases between. This CDR3 is built from 17 residues. The CDR3 DNA reads TGTGCCAGCACCCACCGGGGGGCGTTTAGGGACAAAAACATTCAGTACTTC. It is translated as CASTHRGAFRDKNIQYF.

This clonotype appeared many times. The V gene is TRBV6-2 or TRBV6-3, the J gene TRBJ2-2; D remains unclear. Trimming took 7 bases from V and 3 from J, leaving 12 bases between them. CDR1 is MNHEY, CDR2 SVGEGT, per germline. The CDR3 is 14 amino acids. The CDR3 loop reads CASKRRTDTGELFF. The CDR3 bases are TGTGCCAGCAAACGTCGAACGGACACCGGGGAGCTGTTTTTT.

The V call is TRBV4-1, the J call TRBJ2-2; D is tentatively TRBD1 or TRBD2 (5 bases each). The germline gives CDR1 MGHRA, CDR2 YSYEKL. The CDR3 has 17 amino acids. The V end was cut by 4 bases, the J end by 1 base, with 16 bases between. This CDR3 reads CASSLKGSTGNTGELFF. The CDR3 nucleotides read TGCGCCAGCAGCCTTAAGGGGAGCACAGGGAACACCGGGGAGCTGTTTTTT.

This clonotype came up many times. This chain joins TRBV7-2 and TRBJ1-5, with D perhaps TRBD1 (6 bases). Germline-derived CDR1 and CDR2 are SGHTA and FQGNSA. V gave up 5 bases and J gave up 3 bases, with 11 bases separating them. This CDR3 has 14 amino acids. The CDR3 nucleotides read TGTGCCAGCAGCACAGGACAGATCAATCAGCCCCAGCATTTT. The encoded protein is CASSTGQINQPQHF. Full variable domain (missing parts from reference TRBV7-2 and TRBJ1-5): GAGVSQSPSNKVTEKGKDVELRCDPISGHTALYWYRQSLGQGLEFLIYFQGNSAPDKSGLPSDRFSAERTGGSVSTLTIQRTQQEDSAVYLCASSTGQINQPQHFGDGTRLSIL.

The V gene is TRBV7-2, the J gene TRBJ2-3, with 7 bases fitting TRBD2. The trim removed 1 base at V and 0 bases at J, leaving 4 bases unmatched. Germline CDR1 SGHTA, CDR2 FQGNSA. The CDR3 runs 16 residues. The CDR3 DNA follows: TGTGCCAGCAGCTTAGGAGCGGGGATTAGCACAGATACGCAGTATTTT. Translating gives CASSLGAGISTDTQYF.

This clonotype has at least ten counts. The chain has TRBV7-2 and TRBJ1-2; D is possibly TRBD1 (6 bases). CDR1 and CDR2 (germline): SGHTA, FQGNSA. V was cut by 5 bases and J by 7 bases, with 14 bases left in between. The CDR3 totals 13 residues. Written as DNA, the CDR3 is TGTGCCAGCAGCCCCAACAGGGTGGGTGGCTACACCTTC. Its protein is CASSPNRVGGYTF.

This clonotype has more than one count but fewer than ten. The CDR3 protein is CASSLGGRYNEQFF. The CDR3 bases are TGTGCCAGCAGCTTGGGGGGTCGCTACAATGAGCAGTTCTTC. The genes are TRBV5-6 and TRBJ2-1; no clear D. Trimming removed 0 bases at V and 3 bases at J, with 7 bases between. CDR1 is SGHDT, CDR2 YYEEEE, per germline. The CDR3 length is 14 residues.